The present TCR beta chain was sequenced within a study of blood T cell repertoires in COVID-19. Study details: The United States, Italy and Spain supplied acute and convalescent COVID-19 samples. T cells, B-cell-depleted T cells, or PBMCs supplied cDNA or gDNA.

Original methodology: Nucleated cell counts were estimated from reference gene primer amplification. Generated by immunoSEQ multiplex PCR, the TCRdb table keeps only in-frame clones and is missing some. The DNA was the basis for D and trimming; V, J and clone size are from that table. The sample has around 260,000 clones; over 80% are singletons. This clone has only one observation. There are 14 residues in the CDR3. Germline V lookup: CDR1 SQVTM, CDR2 ANQGSEA. With 6 bases clipped from V and 4 bases from J, the junction kept 7 bases outside the gene matches. This chain uses TRBV29-1 with TRBJ2-1; 9 bases align to TRBD2. The receptor was derived from a woman between 35 and 50 years old who had recovered from COVID-19. Sequenced material: peripheral blood. In nucleotides, the CDR3 is TGCAGCGTCCTAGGCGGGGGGGCGTACAATGAGCAGTTCTTC. It codes for CSVLGGGAYNEQFF.